This T cell receptor beta chain appears in the sequencing data of a study of cytomegalovirus exposure and HLA in healthy donors. Study-wide results and limits: Rates of TCR association differed by HLA locus in a later analysis, with DRB1 highest and HLA-C lowest.

In its sample, this clone was seen a few times. No antigen is known for it. 13 Jbeta primers and 60 Vbeta primers were used for the PCR. Libraries were prepared by immunoSEQ multiplex PCR; TCRdb keeps only in-frame clonotypes and omits some of them. The table shows roughly 120,000 clones, with approximately 70% occurring only once. This CDR3 region has 14 residues. The J segment lost 4 bases and the V segment lost 5 bases, leaving 2 bases of the junction unmatched. Germline loops: CDR1 SGHAT, CDR2 FQNNGV. This receptor was obtained from a man aged 25-45 years in good health and CMV-seropositive. This sequence joins TRBV11-2 and TRBJ1-2, with 12 bases fitting TRBD1. Sequenced sample: PBMCs. CDR3 DNA: TGTGCCAGCAGCGGGACAGGGGGCGCCTATGGCTACACCTTC. Translating it yields CASSGTGGAYGYTF.